This TCR beta chain was profiled in a study of T cell repertoires in cytomegalovirus infection. Study information: From public TCR beta signatures came an indication of both CMV infection and matching HLA type.

Whole-study results and caveats: Using cumulative public TCR beta family frequency, the authors identified those who carried CMV together with the relevant HLA. The study found HLA-C-restricted CMV-specific TCR beta clonotypes dominating the ex vivo response.

This clonotype occurred a few times. Its antigen is not known. V lost 10 bases, J lost 6 bases, and 13 bases lay in between. The CDR3 contains 11 residues. The V gene's germline CDR1 is MDHEN and CDR2 SYDVKM. TCRdb redid the calling of the reads with MiXCR, one entry per CDR3 protein. The sample lists hundreds of thousands of distinct CDR3 sequences, 24% occurring once. The TCR was taken from a human donor in good health (CMV status not recorded). Some clones in this sample may be carry-over from other donors' samples. Material: CD8+ T cells from PBMCs. The rearrangement joins TRBV28 to TRBJ2-7; D call uncertain. The CDR3 DNA sequence: TGTGCCACCGGATTGGGCACCGAGCAGTACGTC. This gives the protein CATGLGTEQYV.